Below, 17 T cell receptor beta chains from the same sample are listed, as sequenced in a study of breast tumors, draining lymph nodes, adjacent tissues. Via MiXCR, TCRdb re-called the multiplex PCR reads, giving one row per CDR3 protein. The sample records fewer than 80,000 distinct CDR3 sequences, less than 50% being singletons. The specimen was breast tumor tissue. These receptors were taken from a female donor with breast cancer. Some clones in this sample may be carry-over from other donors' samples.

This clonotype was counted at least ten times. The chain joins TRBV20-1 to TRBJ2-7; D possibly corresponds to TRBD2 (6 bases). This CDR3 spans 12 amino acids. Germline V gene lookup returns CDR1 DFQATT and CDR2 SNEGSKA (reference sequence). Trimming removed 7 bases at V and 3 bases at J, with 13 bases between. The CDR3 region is CSVPGTRYEQYF. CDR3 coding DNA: TGCAGTGTCCCCGGGACTCGCTACGAGCAGTACTTC.

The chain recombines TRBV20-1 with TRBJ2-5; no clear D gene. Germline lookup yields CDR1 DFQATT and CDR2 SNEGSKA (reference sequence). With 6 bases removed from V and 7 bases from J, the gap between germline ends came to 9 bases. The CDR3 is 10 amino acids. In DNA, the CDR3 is TGCAGTGCCCACCCGGGGACCCAGTACTTC. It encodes CSAHPGTQYF.

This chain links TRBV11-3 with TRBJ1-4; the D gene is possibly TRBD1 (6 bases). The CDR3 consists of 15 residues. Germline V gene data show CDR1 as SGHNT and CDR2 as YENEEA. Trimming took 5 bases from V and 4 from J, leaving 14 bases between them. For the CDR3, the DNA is TGTGCCAGCAGCCGGGCAGGGGCGAGTAATGAAAAACTGTTTTTT. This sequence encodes CASSRAGASNEKLFF.

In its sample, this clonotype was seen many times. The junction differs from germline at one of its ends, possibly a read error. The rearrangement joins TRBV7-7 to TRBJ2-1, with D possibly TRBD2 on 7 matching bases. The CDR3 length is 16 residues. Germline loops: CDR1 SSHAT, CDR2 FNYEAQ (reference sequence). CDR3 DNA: TGTGCTAGCAGCCCCCGGGGAGGGGGAGGCCACAATGAGCAGTTCTTC. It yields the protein CASSPRGGGGHNEQFF. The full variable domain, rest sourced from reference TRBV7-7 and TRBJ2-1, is GAGVSQSPRYKVTKRGQDVTLRCDPISSHATLYWYQQALGQGPEFLTYFNYEAQPDKSGLPSDRFSAERPEGSISTLTIQRTEQRDSAMYRCASSPRGGGGHNEQFFGPGTRLTVL.

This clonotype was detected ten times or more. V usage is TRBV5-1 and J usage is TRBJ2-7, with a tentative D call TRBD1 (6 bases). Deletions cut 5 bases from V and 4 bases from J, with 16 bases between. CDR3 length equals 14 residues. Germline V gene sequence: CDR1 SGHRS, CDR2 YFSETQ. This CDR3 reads CASRVGTRGYEQYF. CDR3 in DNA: TGCGCCAGCAGAGTCGGGACAAGGGGGTACGAGCAGTACTTC.

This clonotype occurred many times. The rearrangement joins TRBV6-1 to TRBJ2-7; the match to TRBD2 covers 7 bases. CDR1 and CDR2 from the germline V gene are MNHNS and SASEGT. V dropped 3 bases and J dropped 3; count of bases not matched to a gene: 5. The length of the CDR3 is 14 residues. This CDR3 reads CASSEGLAVYEQYF. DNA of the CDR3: TGTGCCAGCAGTGAGGGTCTAGCGGTCTACGAGCAGTACTTC.

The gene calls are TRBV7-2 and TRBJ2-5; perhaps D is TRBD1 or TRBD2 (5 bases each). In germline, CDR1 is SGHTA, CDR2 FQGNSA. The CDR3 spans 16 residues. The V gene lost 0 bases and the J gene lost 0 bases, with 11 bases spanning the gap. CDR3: CASSLAGWGYQETQYF. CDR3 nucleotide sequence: TGTGCCAGCAGCTTAGCGGGGTGGGGGTACCAAGAGACCCAGTACTTC. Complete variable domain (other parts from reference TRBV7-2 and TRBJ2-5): GAGVSQSPSNKVTEKGKDVELRCDPISGHTALYWYRQSLGQGLEFLIYFQGNSAPDKSGLPSDRFSAERTGGSVSTLTIQRTQQEDSAVYLCASSLAGWGYQETQYFGPGTRLLVL.

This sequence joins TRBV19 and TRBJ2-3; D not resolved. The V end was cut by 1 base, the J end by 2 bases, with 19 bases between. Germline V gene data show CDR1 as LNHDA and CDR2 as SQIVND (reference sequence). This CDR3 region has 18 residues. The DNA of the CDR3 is TGTGCCAGTAGTATAGGAACCAGCTACGAGCAGTACACAGATACGCAGTATTTT. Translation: CASSIGTSYEQYTDTQYF. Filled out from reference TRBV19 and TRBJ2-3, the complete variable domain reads DGGITQSPKYLFRKEGQNVTLSCEQNLNHDAMYWYRQDPGQGLRLIYYSQIVNDFQKGDIAEGYSVSREKKESFPLTVTSAQKNPTAFYLCASSIGTSYEQYTDTQYFGPGTRLTVL.

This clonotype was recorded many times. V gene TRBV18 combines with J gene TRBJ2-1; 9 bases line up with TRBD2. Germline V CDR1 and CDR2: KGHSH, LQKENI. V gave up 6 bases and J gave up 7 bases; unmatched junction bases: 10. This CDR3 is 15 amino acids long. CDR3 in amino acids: CASSPQSGGLNEQFF. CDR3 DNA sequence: TGTGCCAGCTCCCCCCAAAGCGGGGGGTTAAATGAGCAGTTCTTC.

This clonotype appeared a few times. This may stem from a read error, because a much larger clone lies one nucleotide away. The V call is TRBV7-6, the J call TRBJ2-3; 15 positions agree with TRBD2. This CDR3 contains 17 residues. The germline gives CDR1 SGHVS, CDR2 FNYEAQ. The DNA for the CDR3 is TGTGCCAGCAGCGTGGGGGGGACTAGCGGGGGGTCAGATCCGCAGTATTTT. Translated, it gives CASSVGGTSGGSDPQYF.

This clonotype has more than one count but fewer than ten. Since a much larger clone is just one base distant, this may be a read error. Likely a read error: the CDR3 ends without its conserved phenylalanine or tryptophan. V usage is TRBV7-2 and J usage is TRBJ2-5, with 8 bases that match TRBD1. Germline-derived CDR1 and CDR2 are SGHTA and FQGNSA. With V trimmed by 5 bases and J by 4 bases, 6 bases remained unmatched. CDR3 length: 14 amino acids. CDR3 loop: CASSPPGGRETQYL. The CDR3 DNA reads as TGTGCCAGCAGCCCGCCAGGGGGCCGAGAGACCCAGTACCTC.

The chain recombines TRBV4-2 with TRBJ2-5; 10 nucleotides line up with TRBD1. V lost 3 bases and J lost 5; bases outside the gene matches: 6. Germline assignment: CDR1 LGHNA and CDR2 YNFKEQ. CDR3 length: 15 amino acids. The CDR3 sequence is CASSHHGQGEETQYF. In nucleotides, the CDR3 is TGTGCCAGCAGCCATCACGGACAGGGGGAGGAGACCCAGTACTTC.

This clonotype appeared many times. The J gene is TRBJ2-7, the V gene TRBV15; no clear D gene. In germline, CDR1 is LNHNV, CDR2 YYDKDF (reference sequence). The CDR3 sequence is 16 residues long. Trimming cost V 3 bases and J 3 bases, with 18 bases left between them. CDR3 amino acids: CATSSDPWLVVYEQYF. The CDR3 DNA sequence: TGTGCCACCAGCAGCGACCCGTGGCTAGTTGTCTACGAGCAGTACTTC.

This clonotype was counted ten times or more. Written as DNA, the CDR3 is TGTGCCACCAGTCCCGGCCAAGCTCTCTACACCTTC. Protein: CATSPGQALYTF. The rearrangement links TRBV24-1 to TRBJ1-2, with no clear D. This CDR3 is 12 amino acids long. Germline V gene sequence: CDR1 KGHDR, CDR2 SFDVKD. The V end was cut by 6 bases, the J end by 10 bases, with 14 bases between.

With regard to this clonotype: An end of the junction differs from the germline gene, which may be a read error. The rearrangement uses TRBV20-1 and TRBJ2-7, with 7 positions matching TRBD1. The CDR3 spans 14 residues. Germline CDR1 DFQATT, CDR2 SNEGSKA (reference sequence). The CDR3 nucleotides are TGCAGTGCTAGAGCGAAGGACAGGAGCTACGAGCAGTATTTC. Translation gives CSARAKDRSYEQYF.

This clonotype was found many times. This chain's CDR3 is CASSHNLAWETQYF. The CDR3 nucleotides read TGTGCCAGCAGCCATAATCTAGCGTGGGAGACCCAGTACTTC. This rearrangement joins TRBV13 to TRBJ2-5, with D possibly matching TRBD2 (6 bases). The germline V gene encodes CDR1 PRHDT and CDR2 FYEKMQ (reference sequence). The CDR3 length is 14 residues. V lost 5 bases and J lost 5, with 15 bases in between.

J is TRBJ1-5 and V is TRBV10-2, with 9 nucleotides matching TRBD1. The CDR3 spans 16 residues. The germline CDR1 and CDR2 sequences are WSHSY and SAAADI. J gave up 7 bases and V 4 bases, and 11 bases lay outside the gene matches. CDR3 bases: TGCGCCAGCAGTGCTAGAGGAGGGACAGGGAAACAGCCCCAGCATTTT. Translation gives CASSARGGTGKQPQHF.